These T cell receptor beta chains were read from a single sample in a study of OX40 agonist ivuxolimab in advanced cancers. The method was immunoSEQ multiplex PCR; TCRdb's version includes in-frame clones alone and lacks a portion of them. The sample consists of approximately 58,000 clones, about 82% of them appearing once. This specimen consisted of CD4+ or CD8+ T cells sorted from blood, obtained in a trial of the OX40 agonist ivuxolimab. Receptors originate from an adult with an advanced solid tumor such as melanoma, head and neck, liver or kidney cancer. Both conserved end residues are part of each CDR3. A D gene is named only where the DNA matches it firmly. Size is omitted from some rows. Given values are once, few, many or a class for expanded clones.

TGTGCCAGCAGCTTCGGAGTCTACGAGCAGTACTTC | CASSFGVYEQYF | TRBJ2-7 | 12 | . | TRBV7-2 | .
TGTGCCAGTAGTATAGATAGTCCGGGGCAGGGGAGTAAAGATACGCAGTATTTT | CASSIDSPGQGSKDTQYF | TRBJ2-3 | 18 | . | TRBV19 | .
TGTGCCAGCAGCCGTGTAAAGTCGGGACAGCCAGTGGAGACCCAGTACTTC | CASSRVKSGQPVETQYF | TRBJ2-5 | 17 | . | TRBV7-8 | TRBD1
TGTGCCACCAGCAGAGATACGACAGGGGGAGAGACCCAGTACTTC | CATSRDTTGGETQYF | TRBJ2-5 | 15 | . | TRBV15 | TRBD1
TGTGCCAGCAGCGTTTCGGGACTAGCGGCCGGGGAGCTGTTTTTT | CASSVSGLAAGELFF | TRBJ2-2 | 15 | . | TRBV9 | TRBD2
TGTGCCAGCAGCTGGGAGGGGATGGCCGGGGAGCTGTTTTTT | CASSWEGMAGELFF | TRBJ2-2 | 14 | . | TRBV11-2 | TRBD2
TGTGCCAGCAGCCTCCAATCCAACACTGAAGCTTTCTTT | CASSLQSNTEAFF | TRBJ1-1 | 13 | once | TRBV7-3 | .
TGTGCCAGCAGCCGCCGGGACATATCTAGCGAGCAGTTCTTC | CASSRRDISSEQFF | TRBJ2-1 | 14 | . | TRBV11-2 | .
TGTGCCAGCAGCTTAGCGAATACGGACAGGAGGATGAACACTGAAGCTTTCTTT | CASSLANTDRRMNTEAFF | TRBJ1-1 | 18 | . | TRBV7-2 | TRBD1
TGTGCCTGGAGTGTACGGACTTTCTCTGGCTACACCTTC | CAWSVRTFSGYTF | TRBJ1-2 | 13 | . | TRBV30 | .
TGTGCCTGGGAGCAGGTCATGAACACTGAAGCTTTCTTT | CAWEQVMNTEAFF | TRBJ1-1 | 13 | . | TRBV30 | .
TGTGCCAGCAGCTTAAACCAGGGACCTCAAGAGACCCAGTACTTC | CASSLNQGPQETQYF | TRBJ2-5 | 15 | . | TRBV7-2 | .
TGTGCCAGCAGTCAGGGAGAAGGGCATTGGGGGTACGAGCAGTACTTC | CASSQGEGHWGYEQYF | TRBJ2-7 | 16 | . | TRBV28 | .
TGTGCCAGCAGTTCGGGGGCCTTGGCCAACGTCCTGACTTTC | CASSSGALANVLTF | TRBJ2-6 | 14 | . | TRBV28 | .
TGTGCCTGGAGTGGCCTGGAGACAGGAGACTTCTCTGGAAACACCATATATTTT | CAWSGLETGDFSGNTIYF | TRBJ1-3 | 18 | . | TRBV30 | .
TGTGCTAGCAGCCGAGGACTAGCGGGGACGACTAGCACAGATACGCAGTATTTT | CASSRGLAGTTSTDTQYF | TRBJ2-3 | 18 | . | TRBV7-7 | TRBD2
TGTGCCAGCAGCTTGATCAGGGGCTCTGGAAACACCATATATTTT | CASSLIRGSGNTIYF | TRBJ1-3 | 15 | . | TRBV5-6 | .
TGTGCCAGCAGCCCTCTAGGGCCCTACAATGAGCAGTTCTTC | CASSPLGPYNEQFF | TRBJ2-1 | 14 | . | TRBV7-3 | .
TGTGCCAGCAGCCCAGGGGCTGGAAGCTATGGCTACACCTTC | CASSPGAGSYGYTF | TRBJ1-2 | 14 | . | TRBV7-9 | .
TGTGCCAGCAGCTTAGGCTCCGCGACACTTAACACCTACGAGCAGTACTTC | CASSLGSATLNTYEQYF | TRBJ2-7 | 17 | . | TRBV11-2 | .
TGTGCCAGCAGCGTAGGGGGGCTCGGGACCGGGGAGCTGTTTTTT | CASSVGGLGTGELFF | TRBJ2-2 | 15 | . | TRBV9 | .
TGTGCCAGCAGTTTAGGGGCAGGGGCCTTACTGTCCTACGAGCAGTACTTC | CASSLGAGALLSYEQYF | TRBJ2-7 | 17 | . | TRBV28 | .
TGTGCCAGTAGTAAATGGACAGGGGTAAGCAACATTCAGTACTTC | CASSKWTGVSNIQYF | TRBJ2-4 | 15 | . | TRBV19 | TRBD1
TGTGCCAGCAGCTTAGGGAGGGTAACAGATACGCAGTATTTT | CASSLGRVTDTQYF | TRBJ2-3 | 14 | once | TRBV7-8 | .
TGTGCCAGCAGTTTTCCAGCGGGGGGGATACGGACCGGGGAGCTGTTTTTT | CASSFPAGGIRTGELFF | TRBJ2-2 | 17 | . | TRBV28 | TRBD2
TGCAGCGTCCTGAGCTCCTATAATTCACCCCTCCACTTT | CSVLSSYNSPLHF | TRBJ1-6 | 13 | . | TRBV29-1 | .